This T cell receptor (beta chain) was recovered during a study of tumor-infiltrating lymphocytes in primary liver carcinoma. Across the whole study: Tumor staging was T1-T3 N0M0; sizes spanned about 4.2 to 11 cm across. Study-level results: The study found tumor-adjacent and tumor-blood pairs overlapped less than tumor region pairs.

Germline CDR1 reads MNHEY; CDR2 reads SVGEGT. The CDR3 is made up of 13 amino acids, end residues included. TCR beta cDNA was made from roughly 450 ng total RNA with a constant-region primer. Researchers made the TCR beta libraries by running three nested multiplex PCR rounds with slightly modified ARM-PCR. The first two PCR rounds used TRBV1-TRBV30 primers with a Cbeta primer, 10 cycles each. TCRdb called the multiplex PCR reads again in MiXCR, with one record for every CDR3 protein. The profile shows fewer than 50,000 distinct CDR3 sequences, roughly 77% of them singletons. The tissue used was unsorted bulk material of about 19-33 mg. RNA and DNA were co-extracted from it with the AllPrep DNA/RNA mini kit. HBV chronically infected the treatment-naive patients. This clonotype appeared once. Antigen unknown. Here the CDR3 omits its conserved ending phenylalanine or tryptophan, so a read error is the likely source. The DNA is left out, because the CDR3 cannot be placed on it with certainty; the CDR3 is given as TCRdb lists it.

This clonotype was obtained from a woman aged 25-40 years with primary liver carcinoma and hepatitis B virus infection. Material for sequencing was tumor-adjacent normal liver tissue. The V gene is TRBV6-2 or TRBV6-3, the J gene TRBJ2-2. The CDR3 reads CASSYSGTGEQFL.